Listed here are 32 T cell receptor beta chains from one sample, sequenced in a study of blood T cell repertoires in COVID-19. Generated by immunoSEQ multiplex PCR, the TCRdb table keeps only in-frame clones and is missing some. The sample shows fewer than 35,000 clones, 75% to 85% of them seen only once. Sequencing input: peripheral blood. These receptors all stem from a man older than 75 with active COVID-19.

The genes are TRBV19 and TRBJ1-4; D uncertain. Per germline, CDR1 LNHDA and CDR2 SQIVND (reference sequence). The CDR3 covers 15 residues. Trimming pared 8 bases from V and 4 bases from J, leaving 17 bases between. The CDR3 here is CASGFGASINEKLFF. The CDR3 DNA sequence: TGTGCCAGTGGATTCGGAGCGTCGATTAATGAAAAACTGTTTTTT.

V gene TRBV5-4 combines with J gene TRBJ2-6, with D hard to call. Germline values: CDR1 SGHNT, CDR2 YYREEE (reference sequence). CDR3 length equals 15 residues. Trimming removed 0 bases from V and 1 base from J, with 5 bases in between. The CDR3 here is CASSLVRSGANVLTF. As DNA, the CDR3 is TGTGCCAGCAGCTTGGTCAGATCTGGGGCCAACGTCCTGACTTTC.

The V gene is TRBV6-5, the J gene TRBJ1-2, with D hard to call. Germline values: CDR1 MNHEY, CDR2 SVGAGI. CDR3 length: 14 amino acids. Between the trimmed V and J ends, which lost 6 bases and 4 bases, there was a span of 15 bases. The CDR3 region has the DNA TGTGCCAGCAGCCTCCAGAGACAAGGCTATGGCTACACCTTC. Translated: CASSLQRQGYGYTF.

This clone was detected only once. The rearrangement joins TRBV9 to TRBJ1-2; TRBD1 matches at 7 bases. The CDR3 extends over 12 amino acids. Germline V gene sequence: CDR1 SGDLS, CDR2 YYNGEE. V trimming: 0 bases; J trimming: 14 bases; junction bases outside the gene matches: 7. CDR3 loop: CASSVEGQECTF. The CDR3 nucleotides read TGTGCCAGCAGCGTAGAAGGACAGGAGTGTACCTTC.

The CDR3 nucleotides read TGTGCCAGCAGCTTGAGACTATTAGGCACTGAAGCTTTCTTT. It encodes CASSLRLLGTEAFF. The genes are TRBV5-6 and TRBJ1-1; the D is unclear. Per germline, CDR1 SGHDT and CDR2 YYEEEE. The CDR3 length is 14 residues. With 1 base removed from V and 4 bases from J, the gap between germline ends came to 11 bases.

V usage is TRBV30 and J usage is TRBJ2-3; 9 bases line up with TRBD2. Unmatched junction bases numbered 5, after V lost 0 bases and J lost 7 bases. This CDR3 has 14 residues. Germline V gene lookup returns CDR1 GTSNPN and CDR2 SVGIG (reference sequence). CDR3 coding DNA: TGTGCCTGGAGTGTAGGCGGGGGGGCCAATACGCAGTATTTT. This codes for CAWSVGGGANTQYF.

This chain links TRBV10-1 with TRBJ2-2; TRBD2 might be the D (7 bases). This CDR3 spans 16 amino acids. V lost 10 bases and J lost 2, with 20 bases in between. Germline CDR1 and CDR2: WNHNN and SYGVQD (reference sequence). CDR3 nucleotide sequence: TGCGCCACCACCGGGGGGCCTCCCTTAAACACCGGGGAGCTGTTTTTT. It encodes CATTGGPPLNTGELFF.

The genes are TRBV5-1 and TRBJ2-7; 11 positions match TRBD1. The V gene's germline CDR1 is SGHRS and CDR2 YFSETQ. The CDR3 runs to 16 residues. Trimming removed 0 bases from V and 1 base from J; junction bases left unmatched: 3. DNA for the CDR3: TGCGCCAGCAGCTTGGGGGACAGGGGGACGTCCTACGAGCAGTACTTC. It specifies CASSLGDRGTSYEQYF.

The chain carries TRBV9 and TRBJ2-2, with TRBD1 identical over 7 bases. Germline trimming cut 3 bases from V and 9 bases from J; bases unmatched to any gene: 5. This CDR3 comprises 13 residues. Germline assignment: CDR1 SGDLS and CDR2 YYNGEE. For the CDR3, the DNA is TGTGCCAGCAGCGCAACAGGGGCCTGGGAGCTGTTTTTT. This codes for CASSATGAWELFF. The full variable domain, its missing parts supplied by reference TRBV9 and TRBJ2-2, is DSGVTQTPKHLITATGQRVTLRCSPRSGDLSVYWYQQSLDQGLQFLIQYYNGEERAKGNILERFSAQQFPDLHSELNLSSLELGDSALYFCASSATGAWELFFGEGSRLTVL.

The V gene is TRBV7-8, the J gene TRBJ1-1, with D tentatively TRBD1 (5 bases). Trimming took off 0 bases at V and 8 bases at J, with 10 bases between the two ends. The CDR3 length is 13 residues. Per the germline V gene, CDR1 is SGHVS and CDR2 is FQNEAQ. As DNA, the CDR3 is TGTGCCAGCAGCTTAGCGATGCCAGGGGAAGCTTTCTTT. Its protein product is CASSLAMPGEAFF.

The rearrangement links TRBV11-3 to TRBJ2-1; D is possibly TRBD1 (7 bases). Per germline, CDR1 SGHNT and CDR2 YENEEA. CDR3 length: 15 residues. The germline V and J ends were trimmed by 5 bases and 7 bases, with 18 bases remaining between them. The CDR3 nucleotides are TGTGCCAGCAGCCACAGGGGAGGATTTTATAATGAGCAGTTCTTC. Residues: CASSHRGGFYNEQFF.

The chain couples TRBV19 to TRBJ1-1, with unresolved D. Germline CDR1 and CDR2: LNHDA and SQIVND (reference sequence). The CDR3 length is 15 residues. V was shortened by 4 bases and J by 1 base, with 13 bases between the two germline ends. The CDR3 spells CASSKKQAGNTEAFF. The CDR3, as DNA: TGTGCCAGTAGTAAAAAGCAGGCAGGGAACACTGAAGCTTTCTTT.

The chain couples TRBV5-1 to TRBJ1-6; D call uncertain. V gave up 0 bases and J gave up 8 bases, with 9 bases separating them. This CDR3 region has 14 residues. Germline V lookup: CDR1 SGHRS, CDR2 YFSETQ. The DNA for the CDR3 is TGCGCCAGCAGCTTGGTGGGGAGCGATTCACCCCTCCACTTT. This translates into CASSLVGSDSPLHF. The entire variable domain, with the rest obtained from reference TRBV5-1 and TRBJ1-6, is as follows: KAGVTQTPRYLIKTRGQQVTLSCSPISGHRSVSWYQQTPGQGLQFLFEYFSETQRNKGNFPGRFSGRQFSNSRSEMNVSTLELGDSALYLCASSLVGSDSPLHFGNGTRLTVT.

The V and J genes are TRBV7-2 and TRBJ1-2; a possible D gene is TRBD1 (6 bases). V was trimmed by 3 bases and J by 7 bases, leaving 12 bases between them. This CDR3 comprises 13 residues. Germline V lookup: CDR1 SGHTA, CDR2 FQGNSA. The CDR3 region has the DNA TGTGCCAGCAGCTTCACATCGGACAGTGGCTACACCTTC. It translates to CASSFTSDSGYTF.

In its sample, this clone was seen once. The rearrangement links TRBV27 to TRBJ1-6; TRBD1 matches 10 bases. After removal of 10 bases from V and 6 bases from J, the junction contained 3 bases not matched to a gene. Germline values: CDR1 MNHEY, CDR2 SMNVEV (reference sequence). The CDR3 runs 13 residues. The CDR3 DNA is TGTGCCATCCGACAGGGGGCTAATTCACCCCTCCACTTT. As protein: CAIRQGANSPLHF.

This chain connects TRBV6-5 to TRBJ2-5; perhaps TRBD1 as D (5 bases). Looked up from germline, CDR1 is MNHEY and CDR2 is SVGAGI. Trimming left V 8 bases short and J 5 bases short, with 15 bases between. The CDR3 totals 13 residues. The CDR3 spells CASGQGGLETQYF. The CDR3 DNA follows: TGTGCCAGCGGGCAGGGTGGGTTGGAGACCCAGTACTTC.

CDR3: CASSTGTGTQYF. The CDR3 coding sequence is TGTGCCAGCAGTACAGGGACGGGGACGCAGTATTTT. The chain is built from TRBV6-6 and TRBJ2-3; D is possibly TRBD1 (6 bases). The germline CDR1 and CDR2 sequences are MNHNY and SVGAGI (reference sequence). There are 12 residues in the CDR3. The V gene lost 5 bases and the J gene lost 9 bases, with 12 bases spanning the gap.

This chain uses TRBV11-3 with TRBJ2-1; tentatively, D is TRBD2 (5 bases). Germline V gene lookup returns CDR1 SGHNT and CDR2 YENEEA. Between the trimmed V and J ends, which lost 0 bases and 7 bases, there was a span of 13 bases. The CDR3 is 15 residues long. CDR3 residues: CASSLEASIWNEQFF. The CDR3 bases are TGTGCCAGCAGCTTAGAGGCTAGCATTTGGAATGAGCAGTTCTTC.

The chain carries TRBV7-3 and TRBJ2-3; the match to TRBD2 covers 8 bases. J was trimmed by 4 bases and V by 4 bases; bases with no gene match: 7. The CDR3 totals 15 residues. CDR1 is SGHTA and CDR2 is FQGTGA in the germline V gene. The CDR3 reads CASSSRGGASDTQYF. The CDR3 DNA reads as TGTGCCAGCAGCTCTCGGGGGGGTGCGTCAGATACGCAGTATTTT.

This rearrangement joins TRBV13 to TRBJ2-5; 9 bases are shared with TRBD2. After removal of 1 base from V and 5 bases from J, the junction contained 5 bases not matched to a gene. This CDR3 has 15 residues. Per germline, CDR1 PRHDT and CDR2 FYEKMQ (reference sequence). The CDR3 here is CASSLAAGGWETQYF. The CDR3 region has the DNA TGTGCCAGCAGCTTAGCAGCGGGGGGCTGGGAGACCCAGTACTTC. Together with reference TRBV13 and TRBJ2-5, the CDR3 gives the full variable domain: AAGVIQSPRHLIKEKRETATLKCYPIPRHDTVYWYQQGPGQDPQFLISFYEKMQSDKGSIPDRFSAQQFSDYHSELNMSSLELGDSALYFCASSLAAGGWETQYFGPGTRLLVL.

This chain uses TRBV29-1 with TRBJ1-2, with 7 bases lining up with TRBD1. Per germline, CDR1 SQVTM and CDR2 ANQGSEA. The V and J ends lost 3 bases and 3 bases, in that order; junction bases with no gene match: 4. CDR3 length: 13 amino acids. CDR3: CSVEETGYYGYTF. The DNA of the CDR3 is TGCAGCGTTGAGGAGACAGGGTACTATGGCTACACCTTC.

The chain employs TRBV6-2 or TRBV6-3 and TRBJ2-7, with 8 bases aligning to TRBD1. The junction had 9 bases not matched to a gene; V was cut back by 5 bases and J by 6 bases. CDR1 is MNHEY and CDR2 is SVGEGT in the germline V gene. The CDR3 runs 14 residues. For the CDR3, the DNA is TGTGCCAGCAGTGGATCCAGGGGGCCCGGCGAGCAGTACTTC. Encoded protein: CASSGSRGPGEQYF.

The J gene is TRBJ1-1, the V gene TRBV19; TRBD1 aligns across 8 bases. Germline values: CDR1 LNHDA, CDR2 SQIVND (reference sequence). Losses at the gene ends were 11 bases for V and 3 bases for J; bases not matched to a gene: 11. The CDR3 has 14 amino acids. CDR3 DNA: TGTGCCGCAGGGACAGGCCGGGGTGACACTGAAGCTTTCTTT. Translating gives CAAGTGRGDTEAFF. The full variable domain, its missing parts supplied by reference TRBV19 and TRBJ1-1, is DGGITQSPKYLFRKEGQNVTLSCEQNLNHDAMYWYRQDPGQGLRLIYYSQIVNDFQKGDIAEGYSVSREKKESFPLTVTSAQKNPTAFYLCAAGTGRGDTEAFFGQGTRLTVV.

The chain links TRBV5-6 to TRBJ2-4, with D possibly being TRBD2 (5 bases). Germline V gene lookup returns CDR1 SGHDT and CDR2 YYEEEE. The germline V and J ends were trimmed by 0 bases and 7 bases, with 14 bases remaining between them. The CDR3 covers 15 residues. This CDR3 is CASSLEPGSENIQYF. The CDR3 nucleotides are TGTGCCAGCAGCTTGGAACCGGGGTCGGAGAACATTCAGTACTTC.

The chain has TRBV9 and TRBJ1-3, with 7 bases lining up with TRBD1. Germline V gene sequence: CDR1 SGDLS, CDR2 YYNGEE. V trimming: 3 bases; J trimming: 0 bases; junction bases outside the gene matches: 3. This CDR3 region has 15 residues. In DNA form, the CDR3 reads TGTGCCAGCAGCGCCCGGACAGGCTCTGGAAACACCATATATTTT. Translated: CASSARTGSGNTIYF.

The chain combines TRBV10-3 with TRBJ2-5, with 9 bases lining up with TRBD1. V was clipped by 5 bases and J by 2 bases; unmatched bases: 6. The CDR3 spans 15 residues. Germline V gives CDR1 ENHRY, CDR2 SYGVKD. The CDR3 spells CAISLDRGTQETQYF. As DNA, the CDR3 is TGTGCCATCAGTTTAGACAGGGGGACACAAGAGACCCAGTACTTC.

The chain links TRBV5-1 to TRBJ1-2, with 9 nucleotides matching TRBD1. Losses at the gene ends were 4 bases for V and 7 bases for J; bases not matched to a gene: 11. CDR3 length: 15 amino acids. The germline CDR1 and CDR2 sequences are SGHRS and YFSETQ. The CDR3 sequence: CASSNTGGHVGGYTF. CDR3 DNA: TGCGCCAGCAGCAACACAGGGGGCCATGTAGGTGGCTACACCTTC.

This chain joins TRBV18 and TRBJ2-7; 8 bases map to TRBD2. The germline CDR1 and CDR2 sequences are KGHSH and LQKENI. This CDR3 comprises 13 residues. V trimming: 10 bases; J trimming: 0 bases; junction bases outside the gene matches: 5. The CDR3 nucleotides read TGTGCCACCCGGACTAGCAACTCCTACGAGCAGTACTTC. It encodes CATRTSNSYEQYF. The full variable domain, in which reference TRBV18 and TRBJ2-7 provide the parts outside the CDR3, is NAGVMQNPRHLVRRRGQEARLRCSPMKGHSHVYWYRQLPEEGLKFMVYLQKENIIDESGMPKERFSAEFPKEGPSILRIQQVVRGDSAAYFCATRTSNSYEQYFGPGTRLTVT.

The chain is built from TRBV2 and TRBJ2-5, with 7 bases fitting TRBD2. The CDR3 consists of 12 residues. CDR1 and CDR2 (germline): SNHLY, FYNNEI. After removal of 9 bases from V and 1 base from J, the junction contained 2 bases not matched to a gene. The CDR3 reads CASWGGQETQYF. The CDR3 DNA is TGTGCCAGTTGGGGGGGCCAAGAGACCCAGTACTTC.

This clone was detected only a few times. V and J are TRBV5-4 and TRBJ2-3; 10 nucleotides line up with TRBD2. The CDR3 is 16 amino acids. Germline CDR1 reads SGHNT; CDR2 reads YYREEE (reference sequence). V trimming: 0 bases; J trimming: 5 bases; junction bases outside the gene matches: 6. The CDR3: CASSLAKRGGRDTQYF. For the CDR3, the DNA is TGTGCCAGCAGCTTGGCTAAGCGGGGGGGCAGAGATACGCAGTATTTT.

The chain links TRBV2 to TRBJ1-3, with D possibly being TRBD1 (5 bases). Trimming removed 6 bases from V and 9 bases from J, with 12 bases in between. This CDR3 region has 12 residues. CDR1 is SNHLY, CDR2 FYNNEI, per germline. CDR3 region: CASRARGFTIYF. In DNA, the CDR3 is TGTGCCAGCAGGGCCCGGGGGTTCACCATATATTTT.

Comments on this clone: One end of the junction does not line up with germline, which may come from a read error. V gene TRBV19 combines with J gene TRBJ2-3; D remains unclear. Germline V gene lookup returns CDR1 LNHDA and CDR2 SQIVND (reference sequence). This CDR3 has 14 residues. In DNA form, the CDR3 reads TGTGCCAGTAGAATAGGTCAGAACACAGATACGCAGTATTTT. It is translated as CASRIGQNTDTQYF.